Listed here are 15 T cell receptor beta chains from one sample, sequenced in a study of blood T cell repertoires in COVID-19. Libraries were prepared by immunoSEQ multiplex PCR; TCRdb keeps only in-frame clonotypes and omits some of them. The sample consists of about 350,000 clones, almost 90% of them appearing once. Sample: PBMCs or T cells enriched from blood (not recorded which). These TCRs come from a woman aged 25 to 45 who had been exposed to COVID-19.

V usage is TRBV5-1 and J usage is TRBJ1-2; D may be TRBD1 (5 bases). CDR1 is SGHRS and CDR2 is YFSETQ in the germline V gene. This CDR3 has 15 amino acids. With 0 bases removed from V and 5 bases from J, the gap between germline ends came to 14 bases. The CDR3 DNA is TGCGCCAGCAGCTTGGATCCAGGGCAAATTTATGGCTACACCTTC. This codes for CASSLDPGQIYGYTF.

V is TRBV29-1 and J is TRBJ2-2; TRBD2 aligns across 13 bases. The germline CDR1 and CDR2 sequences are SQVTM and ANQGSEA. The CDR3 loop spans 17 amino acids. V lost 2 bases, J lost 6 bases, and 9 bases stayed unmatched. The DNA for the CDR3 is TGCAGCGTTGAACAGACTAGCGGGAGGCATAGTCCCGGGGAGCTGTTTTTT. Protein: CSVEQTSGRHSPGELFF.

The chain joins TRBV28 to TRBJ2-7; the D gene is possibly TRBD1 (6 bases). Trimming removed 7 bases from V and 0 bases from J, with 16 bases in between. The germline CDR1 and CDR2 sequences are MDHEN and SYDVKM. CDR3 length: 15 residues. CDR3 region: CASTKDQGFSYEQYF. CDR3 sequence (DNA): TGTGCCAGCACCAAAGATCAGGGGTTCTCCTACGAGCAGTACTTC.

The rearrangement uses TRBV11-2 and TRBJ2-1, with 10 bases identical to TRBD2. This CDR3 spans 16 amino acids. J was trimmed by 0 bases and V by 5 bases; bases with no gene match: 4. Per the germline V gene, CDR1 is SGHAT and CDR2 is FQNNGV. The CDR3 reads CASSPSSGSSYNEQFF. In DNA, the CDR3 is TGTGCCAGCAGCCCCTCTAGCGGGAGCTCCTACAATGAGCAGTTCTTC. Full variable domain (outside the CDR3, taken from reference TRBV11-2 and TRBJ2-1): EAGVAQSPRYKIIEKRQSVAFWCNPISGHATLYWYQQILGQGPKLLIQFQNNGVVDDSQLPKDRFSAERLKGVDSTLKIQPAKLEDSAVYLCASSPSSGSSYNEQFFGPGTRLTVL.

The genes are TRBV28 and TRBJ2-7; 9 positions agree with TRBD2. J was trimmed by 7 bases and V by 3 bases; bases with no gene match: 13. Per germline, CDR1 MDHEN and CDR2 SYDVKM. CDR3 length: 16 amino acids. CDR3 amino acids: CASSFHGTSWGVEQYF. The CDR3 bases are TGTGCCAGCAGTTTCCACGGGACTAGCTGGGGTGTAGAGCAGTACTTC.

This chain uses TRBV7-9 with TRBJ2-4; 10 bases align to TRBD1. Germline V CDR1 and CDR2: SEHNR, FQNEAQ (reference sequence). CDR3 size: 19 residues. V lost 5 bases, J lost 4 bases, and 17 bases stayed unmatched. The CDR3 nucleotides read TGTGCCAGCAGCCTCGGGGGACAGGGGCCCTCTTGGTGGAAAAACATTCAGTACTTC. Protein: CASSLGGQGPSWWKNIQYF. Based on the CDR3 plus reference TRBV7-9 and TRBJ2-4, the full variable domain is DTGVSQNPRHKITKRGQNVTFRCDPISEHNRLYWYRQTLGQGPEFLTYFQNEAQLEKSRLLSDRFSAERPKGSFSTLEIQRTEQGDSAMYLCASSLGGQGPSWWKNIQYFGAGTRLSVL.

The CDR3 DNA reads TGTGCCATCAGTTTCGGTGACAGGGGCTACGAGCAGTACTTC. Translation: CAISFGDRGYEQYF. The V call is TRBV10-3, the J call TRBJ2-7; TRBD1 agrees at 8 bases. The CDR3 runs 14 residues. Looked up from germline, CDR1 is ENHRY and CDR2 is SYGVKD. Germline trimming cut 5 bases from V and 3 bases from J; bases unmatched to any gene: 6.

The V call is TRBV28, the J call TRBJ1-5, with 7 bases fitting TRBD1. Looked up from germline, CDR1 is MDHEN and CDR2 is SYDVKM. The junction had 12 bases not matched to a gene; V was cut back by 5 bases and J by 11 bases. The CDR3 extends over 14 amino acids. The CDR3 loop reads CASSLTGDPPAQHF. CDR3 bases: TGTGCCAGCAGTCTTACAGGGGACCCACCGGCCCAGCATTTT.

The chain employs TRBV27 and TRBJ2-2; TRBD2 agrees at 10 bases. This CDR3 has 16 residues. Germline V gene data show CDR1 as MNHEY and CDR2 as SMNVEV (reference sequence). The V segment lost 2 bases and the J segment 9 bases; nucleotides outside the gene matches: 9. The CDR3 region is CASSLVTSGPHRELFF. The CDR3 DNA reads TGTGCCAGCAGTTTAGTGACTAGCGGGCCCCACCGGGAGCTGTTTTTT.

The chain has TRBV7-6 and TRBJ2-1; 7 bases are shared with TRBD2. V trimming: 4 bases; J trimming: 2 bases; junction bases outside the gene matches: 8. The CDR3 spans 16 residues. CDR1 SGHVS and CDR2 FNYEAQ come from the germline V gene. CDR3 in DNA: TGTGCCAGCAGCTCTCCAGACGGACTAGCCTACAATGAGCAGTTCTTC. Its protein product is CASSSPDGLAYNEQFF.

The chain uses TRBV3-1 (or the pseudogene TRBV3-2) and TRBJ2-1; D may be TRBD2 (6 bases). Trimming removed 5 bases from V and 5 bases from J, with 10 bases in between. The CDR3 spans 13 residues. The germline gives CDR1 LGHDT, CDR2 YNNKEL (reference sequence). The CDR3 DNA is TGTGCCAGCAGCGGGACTTCGAACAATGAGCAGTTCTTC. It specifies CASSGTSNNEQFF.

The CDR3 protein is CAWGSYGYTF. CDR3 DNA sequence: TGTGCCTGGGGCAGCTATGGCTACACCTTC. This chain joins TRBV30 and TRBJ1-2; no firm D call. The CDR3 runs to 10 residues. The germline gives CDR1 GTSNPN, CDR2 SVGIG (reference sequence). V was clipped by 5 bases and J by 4 bases, with 5 bases between them.

The chain is built from TRBV20-1 and TRBJ1-2; no clear D gene. Germline-derived CDR1 and CDR2 are DFQATT and SNEGSKA (reference sequence). V shed 0 bases and J shed 12 bases, with 8 bases lying between them. The CDR3 totals 10 residues. The CDR3 DNA follows: TGCAGTGCTAGAGATCCCGGGGACACCTTC. Its protein product is CSARDPGDTF.

This sequence joins TRBV19 and TRBJ1-1, with D possibly matching TRBD1 (5 bases). With 7 bases removed from V and 6 bases from J, the gap between germline ends came to 15 bases. The CDR3 runs to 13 residues. Looked up from germline, CDR1 is LNHDA and CDR2 is SQIVND (reference sequence). The CDR3 is CASTHLQVPEAFF. The DNA for the CDR3 is TGTGCCAGTACCCACCTACAGGTTCCTGAAGCTTTCTTT.

The chain carries TRBV24-1 and TRBJ2-1, with 14 bases identical to TRBD2. Trimming cost V 2 bases and J 2 bases; bases outside gene matches: 10. CDR1 KGHDR and CDR2 SFDVKD come from the germline V gene. This CDR3 has 20 amino acids. CDR3 sequence (DNA): TGTGCCACCAGTGATTCGCCGGGACTAGCGGGAGTAGGAACCTACAATGAGCAGTTCTTC. This encodes CATSDSPGLAGVGTYNEQFF.